These 29 T cell receptor beta chains share one sample of origin, sequenced in a study of T cell responses to AZD1222 COVID-19 vaccine. Measured with immunoSEQ multiplex PCR; TCRdb has only the in-frame clones, and not every one. This sample has 150,000 to 160,000 clones, with roughly nine tenths found just once. The sample in question was peripheral blood, obtained on day 0 of AZD1222 vaccination. Receptors originate from an adult in good health.

The chain uses TRBV10-3 and TRBJ1-2; D ambiguous. Germline assignment: CDR1 ENHRY and CDR2 SYGVKD. This CDR3 is 14 amino acids long. Trimming took 10 bases from V and 0 from J, leaving 15 bases between them. The CDR3 bases are TGTGCCACTAGGCGGGGAGCAGCTAACTATGGCTACACCTTC. Its protein is CATRRGAANYGYTF.

The chain is built from TRBV6-2 or TRBV6-3 and TRBJ1-2, with a possible D match to TRBD1 (5 bases). The CDR3 is made up of 14 amino acids. V shed 4 bases and J shed 2 bases, with 11 bases lying between them. CDR1 and CDR2 from the germline V gene are MNHEY and SVGEGT. CDR3 sequence: CASSSPGRNYGYTF. DNA for the CDR3: TGTGCCAGCAGTTCTCCAGGGAGGAACTATGGCTACACCTTC.

The chain employs TRBV12-3 or TRBV12-4 and TRBJ1-5; no firm D call. This CDR3 is built from 12 residues. The V end lost 1 base, the J end lost 7 bases, and 5 bases lay between the germline ends. The CDR3 loop is CASSLVWQPQHF. For the CDR3, the DNA is TGTGCCAGCAGTTTAGTTTGGCAGCCCCAGCATTTT.

The CDR3 loop reads CASSPNTEAFF. CDR3 bases: TGTGCCAGCTCACCCAACACTGAAGCTTTCTTT. The rearrangement joins TRBV18 to TRBJ1-1, with D unresolved. CDR3 size: 11 residues. Trimming removed 3 bases from V and 2 bases from J, with 1 base in between. CDR1 is KGHSH, CDR2 LQKENI, per germline.

This rearrangement joins TRBV2 to TRBJ1-2; possible D gene TRBD1, 6 bases. V dropped 6 bases and J dropped 7 bases, with 18 bases sitting between them. The CDR3 length is 14 residues. CDR1 and CDR2 from the germline V gene are SNHLY and FYNNEI. The CDR3 DNA sequence: TGTGCCAGCAGCTCACAGGGTTCGGGTTCTGGCTACACCTTC. Translated, it gives CASSSQGSGSGYTF.

The chain is built from TRBV4-1 and TRBJ1-6; 7 bases map to TRBD1. Trimming cost V 4 bases and J 8 bases; bases outside gene matches: 5. The germline CDR1 and CDR2 sequences are MGHRA and YSYEKL. CDR3 length: 14 residues. The CDR3, as DNA: TGCGCCAGCAGCCCCGGCACAGGGGATTCACCCCTCCACTTT. The encoded protein is CASSPGTGDSPLHF.

V is TRBV9 and J is TRBJ1-1, with 9 bases matching TRBD1. The CDR3 consists of 17 residues. Trimming removed 4 bases from V and 4 bases from J; junction bases left unmatched: 14. Germline V gene data show CDR1 as SGDLS and CDR2 as YYNGEE. As DNA, the CDR3 is TGTGCCAGCAGCCCGCGGACAGGGGTGCACGGGAGCACTGAAGCTTTCTTT. Translation: CASSPRTGVHGSTEAFF.

A single count supports this clone. This rearrangement joins TRBV7-2 to TRBJ2-3; tentatively, D is TRBD2 (5 bases). Germline loops: CDR1 SGHTA, CDR2 FQGNSA. V shed 6 bases and J shed 4 bases, with 11 bases lying between them. There are 13 residues in the CDR3. The CDR3 DNA reads as TGTGCCAGCAGAGCGGCCTCGGCAGATACGCAGTATTTT. Its protein product is CASRAASADTQYF.

The chain is built from TRBV3-1 (or the pseudogene TRBV3-2) and TRBJ2-1; 10 nucleotides align to TRBD2. The CDR3 length is 20 residues. Per germline, CDR1 LGHDT and CDR2 YNNKEL (reference sequence). V lost 2 bases and J lost 6; bases outside the gene matches: 19. The CDR3 DNA reads as TGTGCCAGCAGCCAAAAGGGGAGCAGAGCGGGAGGGCCTCACCGCAATGAGCAGTTCTTC. Amino acid sequence: CASSQKGSRAGGPHRNEQFF.

The chain is built from TRBV29-1 and TRBJ1-2; TRBD1 aligns across 8 bases. The junction had 14 bases not matched to a gene; V was cut back by 7 bases and J by 4 bases. CDR3 size: 15 residues. Germline V lookup: CDR1 SQVTM, CDR2 ANQGSEA. CDR3 in amino acids: CSGAVGQGARYGYTF. The CDR3 nucleotides read TGCAGCGGCGCTGTTGGGCAGGGGGCCCGCTATGGCTACACCTTC.

The chain is built from TRBV4-3 and TRBJ2-2; TRBD2 agrees at 7 bases. The CDR3 totals 15 residues. Germline V gene data show CDR1 as LGHNA and CDR2 as YSLEER. The V gene end was trimmed by 6 bases and the J gene end by 0 bases; junction bases not matched to a gene: 4. CDR3 sequence: CASSRGDANTGELFF. DNA for the CDR3: TGCGCCAGCAGTCGGGGGGATGCGAACACCGGGGAGCTGTTTTTT.

This clone appeared once. The chain is built from TRBV10-3 and TRBJ2-1, with 15 bases identical to TRBD2. Per germline, CDR1 ENHRY and CDR2 SYGVKD. This CDR3 has 13 residues. The junction had 2 bases not matched to a gene; V was cut back by 10 bases and J by 7 bases. CDR3 nucleotides: TGTGCCAGTGGACTAGCGGGAGGGAATGAGCAGTTCTTC. Translated: CASGLAGGNEQFF.

The J gene is TRBJ1-5, the V gene TRBV5-8, with D possibly matching TRBD1 (6 bases). Germline V gene sequence: CDR1 SGHTS, CDR2 YDEGEE. This CDR3 has 13 amino acids. Trimming pared 3 bases from V and 6 bases from J, leaving 10 bases between. In DNA, the CDR3 is TGTGCCAGCAGCTCGCCGGGGGCTCAGCCCCAGCATTTT. This sequence encodes CASSSPGAQPQHF.

The V and J genes are TRBV19 and TRBJ1-5, with a tentative D call TRBD1 (5 bases). Trimming left V 3 bases short and J 2 bases short, with 11 bases between. CDR3 length: 15 residues. CDR1 LNHDA and CDR2 SQIVND come from the germline V gene (reference sequence). CDR3 in amino acids: CASSIQGARNQPQHF. The CDR3 nucleotides are TGTGCCAGTAGTATCCAAGGGGCACGCAATCAGCCCCAGCATTTT.

The gene calls are TRBV11-2 and TRBJ2-4, with D unclear. This CDR3 comprises 14 residues. CDR1 and CDR2 (germline): SGHAT, FQNNGV. The V end lost 0 bases, the J end lost 9 bases, and 12 bases lay between the germline ends. As DNA, the CDR3 is TGTGCCAGCAGCTTAGATGGGTACCCAAGCATTCAGTACTTC. Its translation: CASSLDGYPSIQYF.

The chain has TRBV5-4 and TRBJ1-5; perhaps TRBD1 as D (6 bases). CDR3 length: 16 residues. V lost 0 bases and J lost 0, with 10 bases in between. CDR1 and CDR2 from the germline V gene are SGHNT and YYREEE (reference sequence). The CDR3 sequence is CASSLGGPDSNQPQHF. Written as DNA, the CDR3 is TGTGCCAGCAGCTTGGGGGGGCCGGATAGCAATCAGCCCCAGCATTTT.

CDR3: CASSPSRPFSYEQYF. CDR3 nucleotides: TGTGCCAGTAGTCCATCCCGGCCCTTCTCCTACGAGCAGTACTTC. The gene calls are TRBV19 and TRBJ2-7, with D hard to call. CDR3 length equals 15 residues. Germline V gene lookup returns CDR1 LNHDA and CDR2 SQIVND (reference sequence). Trimming pared 5 bases from V and 0 bases from J, leaving 14 bases between.

CDR3 in amino acids: CASMAGNYGYTF. The CDR3 DNA follows: TGTGCCAGCATGGCGGGTAACTATGGCTACACCTTC. The rearrangement joins TRBV28 to TRBJ1-2, with D unresolved. V lost 7 bases, J lost 1 base, and 7 bases lay in between. From germline, CDR1 is MDHEN and CDR2 SYDVKM. CDR3 length: 12 residues.

The genes are TRBV10-1 and TRBJ1-6; D remains ambiguous. The CDR3 has 13 amino acids. Per germline, CDR1 WNHNN and CDR2 SYGVQD (reference sequence). Trimming took 9 bases from V and 7 from J, leaving 13 bases between them. CDR3 protein: CARTAPVNSPLHF. CDR3 coding DNA: TGCGCCAGGACCGCCCCGGTGAATTCACCCCTCCACTTT.

This chain uses TRBV6-5 with TRBJ2-1; the D gene is possibly TRBD2 (6 bases). The CDR3 length is 14 residues. Germline V gene lookup returns CDR1 MNHEY and CDR2 SVGAGI. Trimming removed 6 bases at V and 2 bases at J, with 11 bases between. Written as DNA, the CDR3 is TGTGCCAGCAGCCCGACTAGGACCTACAATGAGCAGTTCTTC. This gives the protein CASSPTRTYNEQFF.

This clone was seen once. The rearrangement joins TRBV3-1 (or the pseudogene TRBV3-2) to TRBJ1-1; D is uncertain. Trimming left V 4 bases short and J 11 bases short, with 17 bases between. The CDR3 spans 13 residues. CDR1 is LGHDT and CDR2 is YNNKEL in the germline V gene (reference sequence). Written as DNA, the CDR3 is TGTGCCAGCAGCCGGAGAGAACCATCGCGGGCTTTCTTT. The encoded protein is CASSRREPSRAFF.

The chain employs TRBV5-6 and TRBJ1-3; the D is unclear. Between the trimmed V and J ends, which lost 0 bases and 8 bases, there was a span of 12 bases. The germline V gene has CDR1 SGHDT and CDR2 YYEEEE. The CDR3 has 14 residues. The CDR3 spells CASSLGAFQDTIYF. The CDR3 coding sequence is TGTGCCAGCAGCTTGGGGGCATTTCAAGACACCATATATTTT.

The rearrangement links TRBV18 to TRBJ1-2, with D perhaps matching TRBD1 (6 bases). CDR1 is KGHSH and CDR2 is LQKENI in the germline V gene. V was cut by 3 bases and J by 4 bases, with 15 bases left in between. This CDR3 is built from 15 residues. CDR3 sequence (DNA): TGTGCCAGCTCACCCCCCGGCGGGGGCGGCTATGGCTACACCTTC. This codes for CASSPPGGGGYGYTF.

V is TRBV11-2 and J is TRBJ1-1; the D is unclear. V was pared by 7 bases and J by 6 bases, with 12 bases between. This CDR3 contains 12 residues. Germline-derived CDR1 and CDR2 are SGHAT and FQNNGV. This CDR3 reads CASIDLGAEAFF. In nucleotides, the CDR3 is TGTGCCAGCATCGACTTGGGCGCTGAAGCTTTCTTT.

This clone was counted once. The chain joins TRBV6-2 or TRBV6-3 to TRBJ2-1, with D maybe TRBD2 (6 bases). With 5 bases removed from V and 12 bases from J, the gap between germline ends came to 14 bases. From germline, CDR1 is MNHEY and CDR2 SVGEGT. The CDR3 is 12 residues long. CDR3 nucleotide sequence: TGTGCCAGCAGTCAGACAGTAGCGGCGCAGTTCTTC. This gives the protein CASSQTVAAQFF.

This chain links TRBV9 with TRBJ1-4; tentative D call: TRBD1 (6 bases). The CDR3 extends over 14 amino acids. V was shortened by 3 bases and J by 6 bases, with 12 bases between the two germline ends. Germline CDR1 is SGDLS and CDR2 is YYNGEE. For the CDR3, the DNA is TGTGCCAGCAGCGCCCCGGGGGGCTATGAAAAACTGTTTTTT. Translating gives CASSAPGGYEKLFF.

CDR3: CASSMASPWDTQYF. CDR3 DNA: TGTGCCAGCTCAATGGCTAGCCCCTGGGATACGCAGTATTTT. The chain recombines TRBV18 with TRBJ2-3, with TRBD2 as a possible D gene (5 bases). The CDR3 contains 14 residues. Germline lookup yields CDR1 KGHSH and CDR2 LQKENI. The V and J ends lost 5 bases and 6 bases respectively, with 15 bases between them.

This clone has a single count. The V gene is TRBV5-1, the J gene TRBJ1-4, with D perhaps matching TRBD1 (5 bases). Germline-derived CDR1 and CDR2 are SGHRS and YFSETQ. The CDR3 length is 14 residues. Trimming shortened V by 4 bases and J by 8 bases, and 15 bases separated the two germline ends. CDR3 loop: CASSPSQGWEKLFF. DNA of the CDR3: TGCGCCAGCAGCCCGTCGCAGGGTTGGGAAAAACTGTTTTTT.

This chain links TRBV4-1 with TRBJ2-7; 9 bases line up with TRBD2. This CDR3 has 16 residues. After removal of 4 bases from V and 3 bases from J, the junction contained 10 bases not matched to a gene. Per the germline V gene, CDR1 is MGHRA and CDR2 is YSYEKL. Written as DNA, the CDR3 is TGCGCCAGCAGCCTCAGACTAGCGGCCGTAGGCTACGAGCAGTACTTC. Translated: CASSLRLAAVGYEQYF.